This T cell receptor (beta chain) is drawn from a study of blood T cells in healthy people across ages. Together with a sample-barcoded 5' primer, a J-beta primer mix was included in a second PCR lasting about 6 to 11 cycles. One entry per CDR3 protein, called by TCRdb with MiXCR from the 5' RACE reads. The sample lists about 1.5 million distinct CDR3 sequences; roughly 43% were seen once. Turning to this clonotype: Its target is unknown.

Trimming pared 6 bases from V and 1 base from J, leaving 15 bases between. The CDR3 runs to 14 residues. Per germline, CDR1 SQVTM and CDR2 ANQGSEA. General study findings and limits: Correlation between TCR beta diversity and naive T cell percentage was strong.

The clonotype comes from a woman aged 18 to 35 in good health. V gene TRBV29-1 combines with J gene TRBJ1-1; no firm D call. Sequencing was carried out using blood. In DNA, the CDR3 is TGCAGCGTAGCCCCCGGTCGACAGAACACTGAAGCTTTCTTT. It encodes CSVAPGRQNTEAFF.